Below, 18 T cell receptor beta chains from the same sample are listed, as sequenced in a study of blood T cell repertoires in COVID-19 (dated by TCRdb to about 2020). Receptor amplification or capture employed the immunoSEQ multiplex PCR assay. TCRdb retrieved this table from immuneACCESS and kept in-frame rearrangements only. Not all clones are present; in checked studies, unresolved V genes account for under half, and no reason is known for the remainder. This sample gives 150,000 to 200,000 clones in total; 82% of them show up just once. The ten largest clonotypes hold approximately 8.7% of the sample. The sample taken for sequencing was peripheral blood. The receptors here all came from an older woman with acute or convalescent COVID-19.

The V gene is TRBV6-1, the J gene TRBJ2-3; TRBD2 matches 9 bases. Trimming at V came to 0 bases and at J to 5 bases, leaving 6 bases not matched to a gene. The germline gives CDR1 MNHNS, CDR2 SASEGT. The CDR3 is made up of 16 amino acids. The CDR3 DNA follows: TGTGCCAGCAGTGAAGCGGCGGGGGGGCATAAAGATACGCAGTATTTT. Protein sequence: CASSEAAGGHKDTQYF.

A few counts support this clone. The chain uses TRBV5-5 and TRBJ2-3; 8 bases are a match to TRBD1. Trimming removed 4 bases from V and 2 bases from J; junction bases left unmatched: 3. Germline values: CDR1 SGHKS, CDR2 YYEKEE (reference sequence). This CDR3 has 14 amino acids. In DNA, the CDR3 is TGTGCCAGCAGCCAACAGGGGGTCACAGATACGCAGTATTTT. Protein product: CASSQQGVTDTQYF.

The DNA for the CDR3 is TGTGCCTGGAGACGGGGAGGGCTGATCTCTGGGGCCAACGTCCTGACTTTC. It codes for CAWRRGGLISGANVLTF. The V and J genes are TRBV30 and TRBJ2-6, with TRBD2 identical over 7 bases. This CDR3 has 17 amino acids. Trimming removed 3 bases from V and 0 bases from J; junction bases left unmatched: 8. Germline V gene sequence: CDR1 GTSNPN, CDR2 SVGIG (reference sequence).

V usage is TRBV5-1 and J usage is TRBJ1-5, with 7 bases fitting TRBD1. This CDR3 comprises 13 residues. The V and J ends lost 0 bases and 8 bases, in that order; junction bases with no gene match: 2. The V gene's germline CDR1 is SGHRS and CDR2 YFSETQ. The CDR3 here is CASSLGQGEPQHF. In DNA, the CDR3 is TGCGCCAGCAGCTTGGGACAGGGAGAGCCCCAGCATTTT.

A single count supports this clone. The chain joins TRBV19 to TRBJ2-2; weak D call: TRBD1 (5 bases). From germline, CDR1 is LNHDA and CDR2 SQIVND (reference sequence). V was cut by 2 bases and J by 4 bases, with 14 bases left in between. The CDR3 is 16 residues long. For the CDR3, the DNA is TGTGCCAGTAGTATAAGGGGCCCTAGGACCACCGGGGAGCTGTTTTTT. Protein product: CASSIRGPRTTGELFF.

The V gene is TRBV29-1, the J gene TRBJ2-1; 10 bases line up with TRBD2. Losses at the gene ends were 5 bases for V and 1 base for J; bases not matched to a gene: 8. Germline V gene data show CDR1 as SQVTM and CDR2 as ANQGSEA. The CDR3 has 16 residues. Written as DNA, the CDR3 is TGCAGCGTTAGGCTAGCGGGAGTGGGTTCCTACAATGAGCAGTTCTTC. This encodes CSVRLAGVGSYNEQFF.

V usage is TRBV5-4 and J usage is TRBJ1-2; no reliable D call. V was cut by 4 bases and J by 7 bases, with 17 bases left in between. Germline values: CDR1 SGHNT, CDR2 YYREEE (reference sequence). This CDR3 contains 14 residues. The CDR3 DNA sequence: TGTGCCAGCAGCCGCCGCGAGGTCCTCTTTGGCTACACCTTC. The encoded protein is CASSRREVLFGYTF.

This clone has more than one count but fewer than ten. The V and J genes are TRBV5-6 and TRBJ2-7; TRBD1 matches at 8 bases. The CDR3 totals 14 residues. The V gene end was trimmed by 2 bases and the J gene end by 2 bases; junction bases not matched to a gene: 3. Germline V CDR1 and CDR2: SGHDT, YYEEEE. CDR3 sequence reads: CASSFTGQAYEQYF. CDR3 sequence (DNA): TGTGCCAGCAGCTTTACGGGACAGGCCTACGAGCAGTACTTC.

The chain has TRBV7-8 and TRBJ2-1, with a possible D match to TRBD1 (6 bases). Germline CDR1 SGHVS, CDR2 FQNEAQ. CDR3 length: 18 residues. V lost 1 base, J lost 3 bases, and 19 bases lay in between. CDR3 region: CASSLESYGDRSYNEQFF. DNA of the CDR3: TGTGCCAGCAGCTTAGAATCTTATGGAGACAGGAGCTACAATGAGCAGTTCTTC.

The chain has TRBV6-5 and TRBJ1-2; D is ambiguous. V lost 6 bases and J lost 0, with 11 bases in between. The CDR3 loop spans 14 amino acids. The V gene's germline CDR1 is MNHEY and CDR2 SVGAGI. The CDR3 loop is CASRWQEPNYGYTF. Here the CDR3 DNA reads TGTGCCAGCAGATGGCAGGAACCTAACTATGGCTACACCTTC.

CDR3 protein: CASRAPGLVYGEQFF. In DNA, the CDR3 is TGTGCCAGCAGAGCCCCGGGACTAGTGTACGGTGAGCAGTTCTTC. V and J are TRBV6-5 and TRBJ2-1; 8 nucleotides match TRBD2. In germline, CDR1 is MNHEY, CDR2 SVGAGI. The CDR3 spans 15 residues. J was trimmed by 9 bases and V by 6 bases; bases with no gene match: 13.

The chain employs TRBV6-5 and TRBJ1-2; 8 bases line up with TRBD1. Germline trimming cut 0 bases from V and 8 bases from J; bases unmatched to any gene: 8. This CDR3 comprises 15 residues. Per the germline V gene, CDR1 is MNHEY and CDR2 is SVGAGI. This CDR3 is CASSYSRTGLGGYTF. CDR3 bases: TGTGCCAGCAGTTACTCCCGGACAGGGCTAGGAGGCTACACCTTC.

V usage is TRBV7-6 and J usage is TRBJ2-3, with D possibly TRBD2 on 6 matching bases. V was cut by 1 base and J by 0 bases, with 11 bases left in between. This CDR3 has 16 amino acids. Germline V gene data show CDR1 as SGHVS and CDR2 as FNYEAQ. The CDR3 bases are TGTGCCAGCAGCTTAGTAGGTGGGACTAGCACAGATACGCAGTATTTT. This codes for CASSLVGGTSTDTQYF.

CDR3 protein: CASRLSGYEKLFF. Here the CDR3 DNA reads TGTGCCAGCCGACTCTCCGGGTATGAAAAACTGTTTTTT. The gene calls are TRBV12-3 or TRBV12-4 and TRBJ1-4; no clear D gene. This CDR3 contains 13 residues. The V and J ends lost 8 bases and 6 bases respectively, with 13 bases between them.

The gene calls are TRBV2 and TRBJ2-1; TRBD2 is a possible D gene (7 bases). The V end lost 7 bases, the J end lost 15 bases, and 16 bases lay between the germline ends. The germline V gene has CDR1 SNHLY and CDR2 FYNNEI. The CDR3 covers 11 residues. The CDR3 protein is CASKPGGPGFF. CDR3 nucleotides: TGTGCCAGCAAGCCGGGGGGCCCGGGGTTCTTC.

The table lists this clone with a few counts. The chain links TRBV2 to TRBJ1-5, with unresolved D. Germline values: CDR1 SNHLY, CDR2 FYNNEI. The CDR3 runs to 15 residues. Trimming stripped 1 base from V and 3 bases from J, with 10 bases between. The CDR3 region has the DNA TGTGCCAGCAGTGAAGACAGCCTCTCCAATCAGCCCCAGCATTTT. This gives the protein CASSEDSLSNQPQHF.

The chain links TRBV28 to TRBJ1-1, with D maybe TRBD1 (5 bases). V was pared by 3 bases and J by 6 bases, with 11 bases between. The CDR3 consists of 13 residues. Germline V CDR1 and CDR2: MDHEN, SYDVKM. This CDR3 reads CASSFQRQSEAFF. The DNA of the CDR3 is TGTGCCAGCAGTTTTCAAAGACAGTCTGAAGCTTTCTTT.

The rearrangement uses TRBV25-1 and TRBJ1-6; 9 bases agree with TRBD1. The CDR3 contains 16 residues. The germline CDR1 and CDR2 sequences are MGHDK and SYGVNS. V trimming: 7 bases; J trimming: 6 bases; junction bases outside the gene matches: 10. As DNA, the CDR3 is TGTGCCAGCACACAAACAGGGGGACAGGGTAATTCACCCCTCCACTTT. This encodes CASTQTGGQGNSPLHF.